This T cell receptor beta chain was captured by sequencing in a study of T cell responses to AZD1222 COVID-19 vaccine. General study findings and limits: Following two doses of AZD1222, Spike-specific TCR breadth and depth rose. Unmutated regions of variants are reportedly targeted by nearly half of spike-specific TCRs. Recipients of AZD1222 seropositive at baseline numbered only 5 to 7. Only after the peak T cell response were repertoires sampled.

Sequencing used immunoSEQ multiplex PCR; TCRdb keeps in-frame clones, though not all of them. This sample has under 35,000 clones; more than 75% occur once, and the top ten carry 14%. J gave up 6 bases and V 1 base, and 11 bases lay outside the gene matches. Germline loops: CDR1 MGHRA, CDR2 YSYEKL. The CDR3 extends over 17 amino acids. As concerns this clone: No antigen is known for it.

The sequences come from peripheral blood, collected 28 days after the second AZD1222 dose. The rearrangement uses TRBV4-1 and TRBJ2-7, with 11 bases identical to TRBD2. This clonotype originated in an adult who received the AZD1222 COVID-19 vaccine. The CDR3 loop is CASSQVSLAGGRGEQYF. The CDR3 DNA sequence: TGCGCCAGCAGCCAAGTCAGCCTAGCGGGGGGACGCGGCGAGCAGTACTTC.